The present T cell receptor (beta chain) was sequenced within a study of radiotherapy plus CTLA-4 blockade in lung cancer. From germline, CDR1 is SGHVS and CDR2 FNYEAQ. V lost 5 bases and J lost 2, with 10 bases in between. This CDR3 spans 13 amino acids. Assay: immunoSEQ multiplex PCR; the TCRdb copy retains only in-frame clones and omits some. The sample holds 60,000 to 70,000 clones; around 80% are singletons and the top ten take more than 8.5%. V is TRBV7-6 and J is TRBJ2-7; a weak D match, TRBD2 (5 bases). The sample was peripheral blood, taken from a patient treated with radiotherapy plus ipilimumab. The origin of this receptor is a human donor with non-small cell lung cancer who had a complete response to radiotherapy plus ipilimumab. CDR3 in DNA: TGTGCCAGCAGCCTAAACGGGGCCTACGAGCAGTACTTC. As protein: CASSLNGAYEQYF.